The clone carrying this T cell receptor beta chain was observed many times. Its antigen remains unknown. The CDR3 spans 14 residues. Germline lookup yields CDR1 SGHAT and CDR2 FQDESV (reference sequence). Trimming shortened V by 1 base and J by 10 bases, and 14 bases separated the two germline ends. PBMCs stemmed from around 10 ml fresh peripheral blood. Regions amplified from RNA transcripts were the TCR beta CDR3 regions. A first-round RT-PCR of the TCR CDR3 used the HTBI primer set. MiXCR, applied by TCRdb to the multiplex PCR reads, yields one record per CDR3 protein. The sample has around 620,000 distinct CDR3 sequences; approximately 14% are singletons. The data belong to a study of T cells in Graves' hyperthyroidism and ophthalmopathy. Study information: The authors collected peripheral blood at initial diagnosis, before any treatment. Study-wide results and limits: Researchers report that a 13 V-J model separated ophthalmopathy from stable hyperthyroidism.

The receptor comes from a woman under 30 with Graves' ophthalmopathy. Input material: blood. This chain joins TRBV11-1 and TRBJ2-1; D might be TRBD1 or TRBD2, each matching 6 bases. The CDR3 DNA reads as TGTGCCAGCAGCTTAGAGGGGGGAGGAATAGAGCAGTTCTTC. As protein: CASSLEGGGIEQFF.